A single T cell receptor beta chain is shown here with its context. A read error may account for a junction end that differs from germline. The CDR3 runs to 15 residues. Germline-derived CDR1 and CDR2 are PRHDT and FYEKMQ (reference sequence). The data are from a study of blood T cell repertoires in COVID-19. Study-level background: From the United States, Italy and Spain came samples of acute and convalescent COVID-19. T cells, B-cell-depleted T cells, or PBMCs provided the cDNA or gDNA that served as material.

Seattle researchers signed up patients amid active infection and tracked them longitudinally. Per the original methods: Amplification with reference gene primers provided the estimates of nucleated cell counts. Method: immunoSEQ multiplex PCR; TCRdb's copy keeps in-frame clones and lacks some. V, J and clone size are taken as reported in that table, and D and trimming were inferred from the DNA itself. The table includes some 62,000 clones, around 82% detected once. The rearrangement joins TRBV13 to TRBJ2-3; D possibly corresponds to TRBD2 (6 bases). The specimen sequenced was peripheral blood. This sequence was found in a man between 60 and 75 years old with COVID-19, enrolled during active disease. CDR3 coding DNA: TGTGCCAGCAGCCCCCTGGGCACGCGGGGCGCGGGGTCATCTTTT. Translated, it gives CASSPLGTRGAGSSF.